These 31 T cell receptor beta chains came from one sample sequenced in a study of blood T cell repertoires in COVID-19. Libraries were prepared by immunoSEQ multiplex PCR; TCRdb keeps only in-frame clonotypes and omits some of them. The sample holds about 170,000 clones, roughly 73% seen once. Sequences were obtained from peripheral blood. The receptors come from a man aged 70 or older with acute or convalescent COVID-19.

V gene TRBV6-6 combines with J gene TRBJ2-7; D is unclear. V was pared by 7 bases and J by 0 bases, with 10 bases between. Germline V gene sequence: CDR1 MNHNY, CDR2 SVGAGI (reference sequence). CDR3 size: 13 residues. The CDR3 DNA sequence: TGTGCCAGCACCCTAGGCGTCTCCTACGAGCAGTACTTC. It specifies CASTLGVSYEQYF.

The J gene is TRBJ1-1, the V gene TRBV3-1 (or the pseudogene TRBV3-2), with TRBD1 matching 7 bases. This CDR3 has 16 residues. V lost 1 base to trimming and J lost 0 bases; unmatched junction nucleotides: 5. In germline, CDR1 is LGHDT, CDR2 YNNKEL (reference sequence). This chain's CDR3 is CASSQAGTAMNTEAFF. The CDR3 region has the DNA TGTGCCAGCAGCCAAGCCGGGACAGCCATGAACACTGAAGCTTTCTTT.

This chain connects TRBV6-1 to TRBJ2-7, with 8 bases matching TRBD2. J lost 7 bases, V lost 4 bases, and 21 bases had no gene match. This CDR3 comprises 18 residues. CDR1 MNHNS and CDR2 SASEGT come from the germline V gene. Here the CDR3 DNA reads TGTGCCAGCAGTGGGATCGGCTTGGGACGAGCGGGAGTGGGTGAGCAGTACTTC. Protein product: CASSGIGLGRAGVGEQYF.

This sequence joins TRBV5-6 and TRBJ2-3; D remains unclear. V lost 5 bases and J lost 5, with 9 bases in between. From germline, CDR1 is SGHDT and CDR2 YYEEEE. The CDR3 spans 12 residues. In DNA, the CDR3 is TGTGCCAGCAGTCCGCAGCGAGATACGCAGTATTTT. This sequence encodes CASSPQRDTQYF.

The gene calls are TRBV7-8 and TRBJ2-5, with 7 bases identical to TRBD2. The ends lost 0 bases at V and 5 bases at J; junction bases unmatched: 9. The CDR3 is 16 residues long. The germline V gene has CDR1 SGHVS and CDR2 FQNEAQ. The CDR3 spells CASSLAGRAVGETQYF. DNA for the CDR3: TGTGCCAGCAGCTTAGCGGGGAGGGCGGTTGGGGAGACCCAGTACTTC.

The rearrangement links TRBV7-3 to TRBJ2-3, with TRBD1 as a possible D gene (5 bases). The germline V gene has CDR1 SGHTA and CDR2 FQGTGA. The CDR3 is 12 amino acids. Deletions cut 3 bases from V and 6 bases from J, with 7 bases between. CDR3 sequence: CASSLGLDTQYF. CDR3 nucleotides: TGTGCCAGCAGCTTGGGGCTCGATACGCAGTATTTT.

This chain connects TRBV5-4 to TRBJ1-2, with 7 bases identical to TRBD1. Trimming removed 3 bases from V and 5 bases from J; junction bases left unmatched: 7. The CDR3 has 14 amino acids. The germline CDR1 and CDR2 sequences are SGHNT and YYREEE (reference sequence). The CDR3 nucleotides are TGTGCCAGCAGCTGGGACAGATCCTCATATGGCTACACCTTC. It is translated as CASSWDRSSYGYTF.

Only one count was recorded for this clone. The V and J genes are TRBV6-1 and TRBJ1-2; a possible D gene is TRBD1 (6 bases). The CDR3 extends over 15 amino acids. With 1 base removed from V and 6 bases from J, the gap between germline ends came to 15 bases. The germline V gene encodes CDR1 MNHNS and CDR2 SASEGT. The CDR3 nucleotides read TGTGCCAGCAGTGAAGACGAGGGGGTATTCAATGGCTACACCTTC. Translating gives CASSEDEGVFNGYTF.

The chain couples TRBV5-4 to TRBJ2-3; TRBD2 is a possible D gene (6 bases). The V gene lost 4 bases and the J gene lost 3 bases, with 9 bases spanning the gap. Germline assignment: CDR1 SGHNT and CDR2 YYREEE (reference sequence). The CDR3 runs 13 residues. The CDR3 DNA reads as TGTGCCAGCAGCCCCCGGGAGACAGATACGCAGTATTTT. Its translation is CASSPRETDTQYF.

This chain links TRBV4-3 with TRBJ1-2; 12 nucleotides match TRBD1. V shed 0 bases, J shed 7 bases, and the junction held 6 bases outside the gene matches. Germline V CDR1 and CDR2: LGHNA, YSLEER. CDR3 length: 16 residues. The CDR3 bases are TGCGCCAGCAGCCAAGATGGCGGGACAGGGGGCTTTGGCTACACCTTC. Translation gives CASSQDGGTGGFGYTF.

The J gene is TRBJ2-3, the V gene TRBV9; 11 bases line up with TRBD2. Trimming took 0 bases from V and 3 from J; bases not matched to a gene: 15. The CDR3 runs to 20 residues. Germline V gives CDR1 SGDLS, CDR2 YYNGEE. Written as DNA, the CDR3 is TGTGCCAGCAGCGTAGCTTACGGTGTAGCGGGAGGGCGAGGGACAGATACGCAGTATTTT. Protein product: CASSVAYGVAGGRGTDTQYF.

The chain links TRBV7-2 to TRBJ2-7; 11 bases match TRBD2. CDR3 length: 16 amino acids. J lost 3 bases, V lost 0 bases, and 4 bases had no gene match. Per germline, CDR1 SGHTA and CDR2 FQGNSA. The CDR3 protein is CASSLAGTSGLYEQYF. The CDR3 DNA is TGTGCCAGCAGCTTAGCAGGGACTAGCGGCCTCTACGAGCAGTACTTC.

The genes are TRBV7-2 and TRBJ1-4, with no clear D. V lost 2 bases and J 2 bases, leaving 9 bases between the germline ends. The CDR3 length is 15 residues. Germline lookup yields CDR1 SGHTA and CDR2 FQGNSA. The CDR3 DNA is TGTGCCAGCAGCTTACGCGGGCGGACTAATGAAAAACTGTTTTTT. This sequence encodes CASSLRGRTNEKLFF.

This clone was detected only a few times. The V call is TRBV4-1, the J call TRBJ2-5; D remains ambiguous. Germline CDR1 is MGHRA and CDR2 is YSYEKL. The CDR3 extends over 14 amino acids. V was trimmed by 0 bases and J by 5 bases, leaving 10 bases between them. The CDR3 coding sequence is TGCGCCAGCAGCCAAGATGGTCGGCGGGAGACCCAGTACTTC. Translated, it gives CASSQDGRRETQYF.

The chain is built from TRBV2 and TRBJ2-2; D is possibly TRBD1 (6 bases). The CDR3 contains 14 residues. V lost 4 bases and J 6 bases, leaving 12 bases between the germline ends. Germline CDR1 reads SNHLY; CDR2 reads FYNNEI. CDR3 coding DNA: TGTGCCAGCAGTGCCCAGGGGTTCCCCGGGGAGCTGTTTTTT. Its translation: CASSAQGFPGELFF.

V usage is TRBV7-8 and J usage is TRBJ1-2, with 7 bases that match TRBD1. The germline V gene encodes CDR1 SGHVS and CDR2 FQNEAQ. J lost 7 bases, V lost 1 base, and 6 bases had no gene match. The length of the CDR3 is 14 residues. CDR3 in amino acids: CASSLVEGARGYTF. CDR3 DNA sequence: TGTGCCAGCAGCTTAGTTGAGGGGGCGCGTGGCTACACCTTC.

V usage is TRBV10-2 and J usage is TRBJ2-5; no firm D call. The CDR3 is 13 residues long. V dropped 3 bases and J dropped 4 bases, with 9 bases sitting between them. Germline V gene data show CDR1 as WSHSY and CDR2 as SAAADI. The CDR3 coding sequence is TGCGCCAGCAGTGATACTACCCGAGAGACCCAGTACTTC. Encoded protein: CASSDTTRETQYF.

This clone was picked up one time. The chain links TRBV14 to TRBJ1-2; TRBD1 agrees at 9 bases. CDR1 and CDR2 (germline): SGHDN, FVKESK. The ends lost 0 bases at V and 4 bases at J; junction bases unmatched: 12. The CDR3 has 18 amino acids. DNA of the CDR3: TGTGCCAGCAGCCAAGACCTGGTTCGGACAGGGGATGGCTATGGCTACACCTTC. The encoded protein is CASSQDLVRTGDGYGYTF. The variable domain in full, completed from reference TRBV14 and TRBJ1-2, reads EAGVTQFPSHSVIEKGQTVTLRCDPISGHDNLYWYRRVMGKEIKFLLHFVKESKQDESGMPNNRFLAERTGGTYSTLKVQPAELEDSGVYFCASSQDLVRTGDGYGYTFGSGTRLTVV.

Only one count was recorded for this clone. This chain links TRBV6-5 with TRBJ1-5; 8 bases are shared with TRBD1. The CDR3 sequence is 15 residues long. V lost 6 bases, J lost 0 bases, and 4 bases stayed unmatched. Germline V CDR1 and CDR2: MNHEY, SVGAGI. CDR3 protein: CASSFDRGSNQPQHF. The CDR3 DNA reads TGTGCCAGCAGCTTCGACAGGGGTAGCAATCAGCCCCAGCATTTT.

CDR3 DNA: TGTGCCAGCAGCACAGGAGGACAGGGGCGACAAGCTTTCTTT. Its translation is CASSTGGQGRQAFF. V is TRBV7-2 and J is TRBJ1-1; 9 bases are a match to TRBD1. CDR1 and CDR2 (germline): SGHTA, FQGNSA. The CDR3 totals 14 residues. V dropped 5 bases and J dropped 9; count of bases not matched to a gene: 10.

The V and J genes are TRBV7-2 and TRBJ1-1; no definite D call. This CDR3 is built from 15 residues. Germline V gene data show CDR1 as SGHTA and CDR2 as FQGNSA. Deletions cut 5 bases from V and 1 base from J, with 14 bases between. CDR3 bases: TGTGCCAGCAGCCCGGCGGTGCCCTCGAACACTGAAGCTTTCTTT. Translating gives CASSPAVPSNTEAFF. Using reference TRBV7-2 and TRBJ1-1 for the parts outside the CDR3, the full variable domain is GAGVSQSPSNKVTEKGKDVELRCDPISGHTALYWYRQSLGQGLEFLIYFQGNSAPDKSGLPSDRFSAERTGGSVSTLTIQRTQQEDSAVYLCASSPAVPSNTEAFFGQGTRLTVV.

The chain employs TRBV3-1 (or the pseudogene TRBV3-2) and TRBJ1-4, with 7 bases lining up with TRBD1. Germline values: CDR1 LGHDT, CDR2 YNNKEL (reference sequence). The CDR3 has 15 amino acids. Germline trimming cut 1 base from V and 4 bases from J; bases unmatched to any gene: 3. The CDR3 spells CASSQVGTVNEKLFF. The CDR3 nucleotides are TGTGCCAGCAGCCAAGTTGGGACAGTTAATGAAAAACTGTTTTTT.

The chain recombines TRBV3-1 (or the pseudogene TRBV3-2) with TRBJ2-5; D is possibly TRBD1 (5 bases). Germline V CDR1 and CDR2: LGHDT, YNNKEL (reference sequence). The V and J ends lost 0 bases and 7 bases respectively, with 6 bases between them. The CDR3 is 12 amino acids. The CDR3 sequence: CASSQDRGTQYF. The CDR3, as DNA: TGTGCCAGCAGCCAAGATAGGGGGACCCAGTACTTC.

Only one count was recorded for this clone. J is TRBJ2-7 and V is TRBV13; 12 nucleotides line up with TRBD1. Germline V gene sequence: CDR1 PRHDT, CDR2 FYEKMQ (reference sequence). This CDR3 has 15 residues. The junction had 8 bases not matched to a gene; V was cut back by 4 bases and J by 7 bases. DNA for the CDR3: TGTGCCAGCAGCTCCCGGGACAGGGGGCGTGTGGAGCAGTACTTC. Translated, it gives CASSSRDRGRVEQYF. The variable domain in full, with the rest retrieved from reference TRBV13 and TRBJ2-7, is AAGVIQSPRHLIKEKRETATLKCYPIPRHDTVYWYQQGPGQDPQFLISFYEKMQSDKGSIPDRFSAQQFSDYHSELNMSSLELGDSALYFCASSSRDRGRVEQYFGPGTRLTVT.

The chain joins TRBV2 to TRBJ1-5, with D possibly TRBD1 on 5 matching bases. Trimming took 4 bases from V and 7 from J, leaving 17 bases between them. The CDR3 has 15 amino acids. CDR1 is SNHLY, CDR2 FYNNEI, per germline. The CDR3 loop is CASSVRPPGGQPQHF. The CDR3 DNA reads as TGTGCCAGCAGTGTGAGGCCACCCGGGGGGCAGCCCCAGCATTTT.

The V gene is TRBV28, the J gene TRBJ1-3, with D unclear. Trimming stripped 2 bases from V and 0 bases from J, with 14 bases between. This CDR3 has 17 amino acids. Germline V gene sequence: CDR1 MDHEN, CDR2 SYDVKM. CDR3 in amino acids: CASSLGGVGISGNTIYF. The DNA of the CDR3 is TGTGCCAGCAGTTTAGGCGGAGTCGGTATCTCTGGAAACACCATATATTTT.

The count of this clone is one. The chain has TRBV5-1 and TRBJ2-5; 7 positions match TRBD2. V shed 0 bases, J shed 5 bases, and the junction held 10 bases outside the gene matches. Germline assignment: CDR1 SGHRS and CDR2 YFSETQ. CDR3 length: 16 residues. This CDR3 is CASSLAGAGDGETQYF. The CDR3 bases are TGCGCCAGCAGCTTGGCCGGGGCGGGGGACGGGGAGACCCAGTACTTC.

The chain is built from TRBV28 and TRBJ1-5; D is ambiguous. The CDR3 spans 13 residues. The germline gives CDR1 MDHEN, CDR2 SYDVKM. Trimming took 7 bases from V and 2 from J, leaving 9 bases between them. CDR3 in amino acids: CASNRGGNQPQHF. The CDR3, as DNA: TGTGCCAGCAACCGGGGAGGCAATCAGCCCCAGCATTTT.

The sample holds a few counts of this clone. This chain connects TRBV27 to TRBJ2-1; D possibly corresponds to TRBD2 (5 bases). The germline V gene has CDR1 MNHEY and CDR2 SMNVEV (reference sequence). Trimming left V 2 bases short and J 9 bases short, with 8 bases between. The CDR3 has 12 amino acids. The CDR3 loop is CASSLTGSEQFF. The CDR3 coding sequence is TGTGCCAGCAGTTTAACGGGGAGTGAGCAGTTCTTC.

The V gene is TRBV6-5, the J gene TRBJ2-5; possibly TRBD2 for D (6 bases). Trimming took 6 bases from V and 4 from J, leaving 18 bases between them. The CDR3 runs 15 residues. CDR1 is MNHEY and CDR2 is SVGAGI in the germline V gene. Here the CDR3 DNA reads TGTGCCAGCAGGCCGGGAGCAGGGTTGGGAGAGACCCAGTACTTC. It yields the protein CASRPGAGLGETQYF.

This clone was recorded once. The chain employs TRBV25-1 and TRBJ1-2; possibly TRBD1 for D (6 bases). The CDR3 loop spans 12 amino acids. V gave up 4 bases and J gave up 7 bases, with 10 bases separating them. Germline loops: CDR1 MGHDK, CDR2 SYGVNS. In DNA form, the CDR3 reads TGTGCCAGCAGTGCAGGGGTGAGTGGCTACACCTTC. Residues: CASSAGVSGYTF.